This T cell receptor beta chain was retrieved from a study of T cell changes during pregnancy in multiple sclerosis. Data came from immunoSEQ multiplex PCR; TCRdb stores just in-frame clones and leaves some out. The sample holds about 36,000 clones, just over 90% seen once. The CDR3 runs to 14 residues. J gave up 6 bases and V 4 bases, and 3 bases lay outside the gene matches. From germline, CDR1 is SNHLY and CDR2 FYNNEI. Sequenced material: CD4+ T cells from peripheral blood mononuclear cells, taken in the first trimester of pregnancy. The sequence came from a female donor with multiple sclerosis, enrolled in a pregnancy study. The chain is built from TRBV2 and TRBJ2-4; 10 bases fit TRBD1. CDR3 DNA: TGTGCCAGCAGTGGACAGGGGGCTGTAAACATTCAGTACTTC. It codes for CASSGQGAVNIQYF.